The source of this T cell receptor beta chain is a study of beta chain features in type 1 diabetes. Findings of the study overall: TCRB repertoires of naive, central memory and Treg cells appeared more similar among patients than among healthy donors. Type 1 diabetes patients showed fewer insertions and more deletions at VDJ junctions.

The sequenced template was cDNA made from the entire isolated RNA. Measured with immunoSEQ multiplex PCR; TCRdb has only the in-frame clones, and not every one. The table shows approximately 160,000 clones, with roughly 8.1% occurring only once. As concerns this clone: Its specificity is not known.

Per germline, CDR1 SGHTA and CDR2 FQGNSA. Unmatched junction bases numbered 7, after V lost 5 bases and J lost 4 bases. This CDR3 is built from 15 residues. The source of this sequence is a man aged 18 to 29 in good health. The rearrangement links TRBV7-2 to TRBJ2-5, with 10 bases that match TRBD1. Sequencing used central memory CD4+ T cells from blood. The CDR3 is CASSPTGQGIETQYF. The CDR3, as DNA: TGTGCCAGCAGCCCAACGGGACAGGGGATAGAGACCCAGTACTTC.